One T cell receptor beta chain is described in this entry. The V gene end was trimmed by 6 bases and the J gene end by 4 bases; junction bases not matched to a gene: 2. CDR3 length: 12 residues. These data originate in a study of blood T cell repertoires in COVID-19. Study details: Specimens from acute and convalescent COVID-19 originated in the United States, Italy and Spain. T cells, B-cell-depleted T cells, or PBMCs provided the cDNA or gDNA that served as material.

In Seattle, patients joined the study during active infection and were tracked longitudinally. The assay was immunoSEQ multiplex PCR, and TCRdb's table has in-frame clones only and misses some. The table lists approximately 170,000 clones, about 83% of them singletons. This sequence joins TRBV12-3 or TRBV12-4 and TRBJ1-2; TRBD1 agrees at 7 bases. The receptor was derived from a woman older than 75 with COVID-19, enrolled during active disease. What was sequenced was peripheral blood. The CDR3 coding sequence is TGTGCCAGCAGGGGACAGAGCTATGGCTACACCTTC. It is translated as CASRGQSYGYTF.